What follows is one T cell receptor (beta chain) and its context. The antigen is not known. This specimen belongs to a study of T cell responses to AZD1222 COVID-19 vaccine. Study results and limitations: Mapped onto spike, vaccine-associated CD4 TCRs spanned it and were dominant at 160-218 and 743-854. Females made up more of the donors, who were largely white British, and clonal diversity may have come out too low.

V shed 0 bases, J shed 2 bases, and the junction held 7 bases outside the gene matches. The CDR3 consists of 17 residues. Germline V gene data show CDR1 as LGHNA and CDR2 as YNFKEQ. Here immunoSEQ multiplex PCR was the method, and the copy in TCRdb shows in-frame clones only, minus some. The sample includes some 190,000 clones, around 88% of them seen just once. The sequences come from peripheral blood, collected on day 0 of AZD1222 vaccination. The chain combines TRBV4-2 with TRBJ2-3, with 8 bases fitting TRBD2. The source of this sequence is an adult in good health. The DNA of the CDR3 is TGTGCCAGCAGCCAAGATGCGGGGGGCGGATCCACAGATACGCAGTATTTT. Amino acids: CASSQDAGGGSTDTQYF.